The 9 T cell receptor beta chains given below trace back to one sample, sequenced in a study of glioma-infiltrating T cells after dendritic cell vaccination. Sequencing used immunoSEQ multiplex PCR; TCRdb keeps in-frame clones, though not all of them. Of tens of thousands of clones detected, about four fifths appear once; the ten largest clones hold approximately 35%. The sample was blood, taken before dendritic cell vaccination. The receptor set was obtained from a human donor with glioblastoma.

This sequence joins TRBV4-3 and TRBJ2-7; 10 nucleotides line up with TRBD2. Germline V lookup: CDR1 LGHNA, CDR2 YSLEER. The CDR3 is 15 amino acids. J lost 6 bases, V lost 0 bases, and 5 bases had no gene match. The CDR3 DNA sequence: TGCGCCAGCAGCCAAGACGGGCTAGCGGGAGCCGAGCAGTACTTC. This codes for CASSQDGLAGAEQYF.

The gene calls are TRBV19 and TRBJ1-5; D unresolved. This CDR3 spans 12 amino acids. The germline V gene has CDR1 LNHDA and CDR2 SQIVND (reference sequence). V lost 5 bases and J lost 7, with 9 bases in between. In nucleotides, the CDR3 is TGTGCCAGTAGTTCACCGGGACAGCCCCAGCATTTT. Its protein product is CASSSPGQPQHF.

The V gene is TRBV28, the J gene TRBJ2-3; D may be TRBD1 (6 bases). V lost 7 bases and J 4 bases, leaving 33 bases between the germline ends. Looked up from germline, CDR1 is MDHEN and CDR2 is SYDVKM. This CDR3 has 20 amino acids. CDR3: CASTLGAATNRLLVADTQYF. The DNA for the CDR3 is TGTGCCAGCACCTTGGGGGCGGCGACCAACCGATTGTTAGTGGCAGATACGCAGTATTTT.

This rearrangement joins TRBV5-4 to TRBJ2-5; weak D call: TRBD1 (6 bases). Trimming took off 1 base at V and 6 bases at J, with 13 bases between the two ends. Germline-derived CDR1 and CDR2 are SGHNT and YYREEE (reference sequence). This CDR3 comprises 14 residues. The chain's CDR3 is CASSLYQGPKTQYF. Here the CDR3 DNA reads TGTGCCAGCAGCTTGTATCAGGGGCCGAAGACCCAGTACTTC.

This clone was recorded only once. V usage is TRBV28 and J usage is TRBJ1-5; D might be TRBD1 (6 bases). CDR1 is MDHEN, CDR2 SYDVKM, per germline. This CDR3 spans 15 amino acids. V gave up 5 bases and J gave up 3 bases, with 14 bases separating them. The CDR3 sequence is CASSLPGAPNQPQHF. The CDR3 DNA follows: TGTGCCAGCAGTCTACCAGGGGCCCCCAATCAGCCCCAGCATTTT.

CDR3 loop: CASSEGGDSYEQYF. In DNA form, the CDR3 reads TGTGCCAGCAGCGAGGGAGGAGACTCCTACGAGCAGTACTTC. The chain links TRBV9 to TRBJ2-7; D is perhaps TRBD2 (6 bases). Trimming shortened V by 3 bases and J by 0 bases, and 10 bases separated the two germline ends. Germline CDR1 reads SGDLS; CDR2 reads YYNGEE. The CDR3 runs to 14 residues.

In this sample, this clone turned up a few times. V is TRBV10-3 and J is TRBJ1-1, with no clear D. V shed 4 bases and J shed 1 base, with 10 bases lying between them. In germline, CDR1 is ENHRY, CDR2 SYGVKD. CDR3 size: 14 residues. The CDR3 here is CAISVQGGNTEAFF. In nucleotides, the CDR3 is TGTGCCATCAGTGTGCAAGGCGGGAACACTGAAGCTTTCTTT.

This chain connects TRBV4-3 to TRBJ2-7; D perhaps matches TRBD2 (6 bases). CDR1 and CDR2 from the germline V gene are LGHNA and YSLEER. The CDR3 is 14 amino acids. Trimming removed 1 base at V and 4 bases at J, with 11 bases between. CDR3: CASSQGLGGYEQYF. The CDR3 DNA follows: TGCGCCAGCAGCCAAGGATTGGGGGGATACGAGCAGTACTTC.

The V gene is TRBV9, the J gene TRBJ2-6; 8 bases match TRBD1. Per germline, CDR1 SGDLS and CDR2 YYNGEE. The CDR3 consists of 16 residues. V lost 0 bases and J lost 3; bases outside the gene matches: 2. CDR3 DNA: TGTGCCAGCAGCGTAGGGACAGGGCTTGGGGCCAACGTCCTGACTTTC. Its protein product is CASSVGTGLGANVLTF. The full variable domain, rest sourced from reference TRBV9 and TRBJ2-6, is DSGVTQTPKHLITATGQRVTLRCSPRSGDLSVYWYQQSLDQGLQFLIQYYNGEERAKGNILERFSAQQFPDLHSELNLSSLELGDSALYFCASSVGTGLGANVLTFGAGSRLTVL.